This TCR beta chain was retrieved from a study of CD8 T cells in ankylosing spondylitis. Whole-study results and caveats: Within ankylosing spondylitis blood, a TCR beta motif made up of seven to nine highly homologous variants appeared to be characteristic. Disease-linked clones reportedly showed significant enrichment in matched ankylosing spondylitis synovial fluid. Within peripheral blood, clones linked to disease were CD8+ and relatively rare.

This clonotype showed up many times. Its antigen is undetermined. CDR1 SGHTA and CDR2 FQGNSA come from the germline V gene. The CDR3 totals 15 residues. V lost 6 bases to trimming and J lost 5 bases; unmatched junction nucleotides: 12. By quantitative 5'-RACE with molecular barcodes, the TCR beta libraries were made. TCRdb reanalysed the 5' RACE reads using MiXCR and keeps one entry per CDR3 protein. Here the sample spans about 210,000 distinct CDR3 sequences, approximately 8.4% being singletons. This chain links TRBV7-2 with TRBJ2-5, with 7 nucleotides matching TRBD1. This clonotype was obtained from a female donor with ankylosing spondylitis or in good health (not recorded which). Sequencing was performed on blood, either unsorted or a sorted T cell fraction (not recorded which). The CDR3 loop reads CASSREQGIFETQYF. The CDR3 coding sequence is TGTGCCAGCAGTCGCGAACAGGGGATTTTTGAGACCCAGTACTTC.